This T cell receptor beta chain is drawn from a study of metastatic and nonmetastatic thyroid tumors. Across the study: Repertoire data that came from the blood and tumor or nodule tissue of malignant and benign thyroid patients were compared. Overall study results and limits: Across blood and tumor, TCR beta diversity in malignant thyroid tumors was reportedly significantly higher than in benign nodules.

Thyroid surgery was performed in patients who had received no treatment beforehand. TCRdb called clones again from the PCR reads with MiXCR. The table lists about 92,000 clones, 15% of them singletons. V dropped 2 bases and J dropped 6 bases, with 8 bases sitting between them. Germline CDR1 reads MNHEY; CDR2 reads SVGEGT. This CDR3 has 12 residues. This clone appeared a few times. Its antigen is currently unknown. The source of this sequence is a female donor with papillary thyroid cancer or a benign thyroid nodule (not recorded which). Some clones in this sample may be carry-over from other donors' samples. The gene calls are TRBV6-2 or TRBV6-3 and TRBJ2-7, with D unclear. Input material: blood. CDR3 DNA sequence: TGTGCCAGCAGTTACACGGGCCGCGAGCAGTACTTC. The encoded protein is CASSYTGREQYF.